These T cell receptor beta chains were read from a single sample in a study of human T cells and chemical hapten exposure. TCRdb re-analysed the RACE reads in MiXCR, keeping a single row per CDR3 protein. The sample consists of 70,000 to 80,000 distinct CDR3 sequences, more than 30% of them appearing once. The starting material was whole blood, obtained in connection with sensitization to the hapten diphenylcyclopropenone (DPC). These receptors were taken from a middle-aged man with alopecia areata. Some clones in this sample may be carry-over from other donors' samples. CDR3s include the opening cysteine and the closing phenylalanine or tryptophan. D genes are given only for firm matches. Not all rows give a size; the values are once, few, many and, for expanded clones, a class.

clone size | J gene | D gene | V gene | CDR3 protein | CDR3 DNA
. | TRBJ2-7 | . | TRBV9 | CASSVGGQLGTYEQYF | TGTGCCAGCAGCGTAGGAGGACAGCTTGGTACCTACGAGCAGTACTTC
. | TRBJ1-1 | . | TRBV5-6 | CASSSDMFDTEAFF | TGTGCCAGCAGCTCGGACATGTTTGACACTGAAGCTTTCTTT
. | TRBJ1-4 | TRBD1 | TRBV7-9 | CASSPGQGWGNEKLFF | TGTGCCAGCAGCCCCGGACAGGGCTGGGGAAATGAAAAACTGTTTTTT
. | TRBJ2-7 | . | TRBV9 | CASSAIQGYEQYF | TGTGCCAGCAGCGCGATCCAGGGCTACGAGCAGTACTTC
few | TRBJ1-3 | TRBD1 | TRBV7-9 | CASSRNSGGAGSNTIYF | TGTGCCAGCAGCCGAAATTCAGGGGGCGCGGGTTCAAACACCATATATTTT
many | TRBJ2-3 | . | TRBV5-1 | CASSFRASAGDTQYF | TGCGCCAGCAGCTTTAGGGCTTCGGCGGGAGATACGCAGTATTTT
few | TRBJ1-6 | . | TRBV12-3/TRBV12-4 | CASSLGQGRNSPLHF | TGTGCCAGCAGTTTAGGCCAGGGGCGGAATTCACCCCTCCACTTT
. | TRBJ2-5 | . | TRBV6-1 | CASSPRKVREETQYF | TGTGCCAGCAGTCCGAGGAAGGTCAGGGAGGAGACCCAGTACTTC
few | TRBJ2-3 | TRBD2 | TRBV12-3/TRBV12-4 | CASSRGLVTDTQYF | TGTGCCAGCAGTAGGGGACTAGTCACAGATACGCAGTATTTT
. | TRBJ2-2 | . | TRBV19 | CASSIDWGNTGELFF | TGTGCCAGTAGTATAGATTGGGGGAACACCGGGGAGCTGTTTTTT
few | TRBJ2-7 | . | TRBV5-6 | CASSRDLPYEQYF | TGTGCCAGCAGCCGGGACTTACCCTACGAGCAGTACTTC